This entry lists 8 T cell receptor beta chains sequenced from one sample in a study of T cells in Graves' hyperthyroidism and ophthalmopathy. RNA transcripts yielded amplified TCR beta CDR3 regions. HTBI primers were the set used in a first-round RT-PCR of the TCR CDR3. From the multiplex PCR reads, TCRdb called clonotypes with MiXCR, one entry per CDR3 protein. The sample consists of hundreds of thousands of distinct CDR3 sequences, about 43% of them appearing once. The sample comprised peripheral blood or thyroid tissue (not recorded which). The source of these receptors is a woman under 30 with Graves' hyperthyroidism.

This chain joins TRBV7-2 and TRBJ2-7; 11 bases are a match to TRBD2. With V trimmed by 7 bases and J by 3 bases, 11 bases remained unmatched. This CDR3 is 16 amino acids long. Germline CDR1 is SGHTA and CDR2 is FQGNSA. The chain's CDR3 is CASILTSGRNLYEQYF. CDR3 sequence (DNA): TGTGCCAGCATTTTAACTAGCGGGAGAAACCTCTACGAGCAGTACTTC.

This clonotype was counted a few times. The V call is TRBV20-1, the J call TRBJ2-7, with D unresolved. From germline, CDR1 is DFQATT and CDR2 SNEGSKA (reference sequence). The CDR3 covers 14 residues. Trimming left V 5 bases short and J 3 bases short, with 17 bases between. CDR3 nucleotide sequence: TGCAGTGCTCGACCGCGAACGCAAGTCTACGAGCAGTACTTC. Its translation is CSARPRTQVYEQYF.

The rearrangement links TRBV15 to TRBJ1-5; 7 bases are shared with TRBD1. V lost 5 bases and J lost 7; bases outside the gene matches: 8. Germline V CDR1 and CDR2: LNHNV, YYDKDF (reference sequence). The CDR3 is 14 amino acids. This CDR3 reads CATSGTQGEQPQHF. CDR3 DNA sequence: TGTGCCACCAGCGGCACGCAGGGGGAACAGCCCCAGCATTTT.

The DNA for the CDR3 is TGCAGCAGCCTCGACAGGCGCCAATATGGCTACACCTTC. This translates into CSSLDRRQYGYTF. V usage is TRBV29-1 and J usage is TRBJ1-2; weak D call: TRBD1 (6 bases). This CDR3 is 13 amino acids long. V was cut by 8 bases and J by 5 bases, with 18 bases left in between. Germline V gene data show CDR1 as SQVTM and CDR2 as ANQGSEA.

The chain links TRBV20-1 to TRBJ1-5; a weak D match, TRBD1 (5 bases). Looked up from germline, CDR1 is DFQATT and CDR2 is SNEGSKA (reference sequence). With 2 bases removed from V and 1 base from J, the gap between germline ends came to 6 bases. This CDR3 spans 13 amino acids. This CDR3 is CSARPGSNQPQHF. In nucleotides, the CDR3 is TGCAGTGCTAGACCAGGGAGCAATCAGCCCCAGCATTTT.

The chain links TRBV24-1 to TRBJ1-4; 10 nucleotides line up with TRBD1. The CDR3 has 14 residues. Germline CDR1 KGHDR, CDR2 SFDVKD. Unmatched junction bases numbered 6, after V lost 7 bases and J lost 8 bases. This CDR3 reads CATRGTGAREKLFF. The CDR3 region has the DNA TGTGCCACCAGAGGGACAGGGGCTCGAGAAAAACTGTTTTTT.

The chain couples TRBV29-1 to TRBJ2-1, with D unclear. The CDR3 extends over 12 amino acids. V lost 6 bases and J lost 6, with 12 bases in between. Germline CDR1 and CDR2: SQVTM and ANQGSEA. DNA of the CDR3: TGCAGCGTCGTTATGGTTCCCAATGAGCAGTTCTTC. Protein: CSVVMVPNEQFF.

This clonotype was found a few times. This CDR3 is CASSLFQGRRGYTF. CDR3 sequence (DNA): TGTGCCAGCAGTTTATTCCAGGGGAGGAGGGGCTACACCTTC. The V gene is TRBV7-9, the J gene TRBJ1-2; TRBD1 might be the D (6 bases). Germline V gene data show CDR1 as SEHNR and CDR2 as FQNEAQ (reference sequence). V was cut by 6 bases and J by 8 bases, with 19 bases left in between. The CDR3 extends over 14 amino acids.